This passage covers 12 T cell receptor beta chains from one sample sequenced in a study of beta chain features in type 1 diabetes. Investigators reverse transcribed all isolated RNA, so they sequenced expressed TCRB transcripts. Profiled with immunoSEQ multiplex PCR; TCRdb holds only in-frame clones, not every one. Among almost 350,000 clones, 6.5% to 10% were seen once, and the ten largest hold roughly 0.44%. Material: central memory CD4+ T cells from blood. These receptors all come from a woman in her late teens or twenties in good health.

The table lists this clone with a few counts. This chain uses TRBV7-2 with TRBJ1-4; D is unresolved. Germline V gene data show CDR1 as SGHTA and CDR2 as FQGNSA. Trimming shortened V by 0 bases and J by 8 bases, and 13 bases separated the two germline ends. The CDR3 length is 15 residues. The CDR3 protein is CASSLAAERQEKLFF. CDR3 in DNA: TGTGCCAGCAGCTTAGCGGCAGAGCGCCAGGAAAAACTGTTTTTT. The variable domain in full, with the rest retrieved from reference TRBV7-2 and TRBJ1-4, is GAGVSQSPSNKVTEKGKDVELRCDPISGHTALYWYRQSLGQGLEFLIYFQGNSAPDKSGLPSDRFSAERTGGSVSTLTIQRTQQEDSAVYLCASSLAAERQEKLFFGSGTQLSVL.

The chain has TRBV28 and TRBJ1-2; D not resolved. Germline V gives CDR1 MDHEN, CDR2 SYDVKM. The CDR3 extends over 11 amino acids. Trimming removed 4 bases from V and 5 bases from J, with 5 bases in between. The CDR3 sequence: CASSYIYGYTF. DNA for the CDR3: TGTGCCAGCAGTTATATTTATGGCTACACCTTC.

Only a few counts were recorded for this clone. The CDR3 sequence: CASNSQGFTGELFF. The CDR3 DNA sequence: TGTGCCAGCAATAGTCAGGGTTTCACCGGGGAGCTGTTTTTT. V and J are TRBV27 and TRBJ2-2, with a tentative D call TRBD1 (5 bases). Trimming pared 7 bases from V and 4 bases from J, leaving 13 bases between. The CDR3 has 14 amino acids. Germline-derived CDR1 and CDR2 are MNHEY and SMNVEV (reference sequence).

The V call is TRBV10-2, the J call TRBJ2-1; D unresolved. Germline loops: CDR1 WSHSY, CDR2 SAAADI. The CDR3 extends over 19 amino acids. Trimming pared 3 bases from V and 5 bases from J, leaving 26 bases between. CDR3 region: CASSDTRLALSLRDNEQFF. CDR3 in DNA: TGCGCCAGCAGTGATACGAGGCTGGCTCTCTCCCTAAGAGACAATGAGCAGTTCTTC.

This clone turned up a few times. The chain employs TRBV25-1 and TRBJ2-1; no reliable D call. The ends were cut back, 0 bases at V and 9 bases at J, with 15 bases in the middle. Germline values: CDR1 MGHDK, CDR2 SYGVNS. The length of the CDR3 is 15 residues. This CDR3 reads CASSEYEVSLSEQFF. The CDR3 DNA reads TGTGCCAGCAGTGAATATGAAGTTAGTCTTAGTGAGCAGTTCTTC.

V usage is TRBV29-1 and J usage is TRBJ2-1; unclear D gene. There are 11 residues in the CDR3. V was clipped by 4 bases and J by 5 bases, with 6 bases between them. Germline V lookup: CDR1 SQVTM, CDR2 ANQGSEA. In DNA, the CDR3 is TGCAGCGTTGGGGATAACAATGAGCAGTTCTTC. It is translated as CSVGDNNEQFF.

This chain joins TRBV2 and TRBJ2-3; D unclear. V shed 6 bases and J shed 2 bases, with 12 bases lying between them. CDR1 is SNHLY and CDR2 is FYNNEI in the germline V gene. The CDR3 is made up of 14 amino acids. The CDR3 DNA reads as TGTGCCAGCAGGTTTGACCGAAACACAGATACGCAGTATTTT. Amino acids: CASRFDRNTDTQYF.

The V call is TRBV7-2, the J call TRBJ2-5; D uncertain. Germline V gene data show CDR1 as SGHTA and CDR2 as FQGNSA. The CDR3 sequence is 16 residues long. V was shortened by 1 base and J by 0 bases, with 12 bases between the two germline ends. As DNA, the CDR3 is TGTGCCAGCAGCTTAGGGTTAGCCTGGTACCAAGAGACCCAGTACTTC. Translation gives CASSLGLAWYQETQYF.

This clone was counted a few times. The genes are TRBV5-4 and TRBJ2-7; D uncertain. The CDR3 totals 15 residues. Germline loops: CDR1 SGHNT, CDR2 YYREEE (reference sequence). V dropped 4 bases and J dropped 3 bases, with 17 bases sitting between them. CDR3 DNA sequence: TGTGCCAGCAGCCCGGGTCCCGAGACCGACTACGAGCAGTACTTC. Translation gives CASSPGPETDYEQYF.

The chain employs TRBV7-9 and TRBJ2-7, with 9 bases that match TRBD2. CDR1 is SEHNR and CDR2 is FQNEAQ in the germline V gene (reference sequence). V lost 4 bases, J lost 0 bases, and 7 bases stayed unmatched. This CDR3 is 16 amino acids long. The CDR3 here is CASSSTASGNSYEQYF. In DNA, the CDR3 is TGTGCCAGCAGCTCGACCGCTAGCGGGAACTCCTACGAGCAGTACTTC.

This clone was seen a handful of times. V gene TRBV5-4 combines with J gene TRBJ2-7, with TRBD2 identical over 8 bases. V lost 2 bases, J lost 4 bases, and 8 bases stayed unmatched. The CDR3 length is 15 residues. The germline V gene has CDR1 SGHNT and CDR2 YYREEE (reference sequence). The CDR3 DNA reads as TGTGCCAGCAGCTTTGATGTAGCGGGGAGTTACGAGCAGTACTTC. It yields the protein CASSFDVAGSYEQYF.

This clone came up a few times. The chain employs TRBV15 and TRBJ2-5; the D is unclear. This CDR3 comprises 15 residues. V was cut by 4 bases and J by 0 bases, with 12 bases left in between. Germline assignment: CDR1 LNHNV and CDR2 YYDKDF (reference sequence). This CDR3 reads CATSIPNRYQETQYF. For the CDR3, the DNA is TGTGCCACCAGCATCCCGAACCGGTACCAAGAGACCCAGTACTTC. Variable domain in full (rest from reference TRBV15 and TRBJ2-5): DAMVIQNPRYQVTQFGKPVTLSCSQTLNHNVMYWYQQKSSQAPKLLFHYYDKDFNNEADTPDNFQSRRPNTSFCFLDIRSPGLGDTAMYLCATSIPNRYQETQYFGPGTRLLVL.